What follows is one T cell receptor beta chain and its context. The CDR3 contains 18 residues. Trimming took 2 bases from V and 7 from J; bases not matched to a gene: 12. Per germline, CDR1 SGHTA and CDR2 FQGNSA. These data originate in a study of blood T cell repertoires in COVID-19. For the study at large: The samples span acute and convalescent COVID-19 from the United States, Italy and Spain. T cells, B-cell-depleted T cells, or PBMCs provided the cDNA or gDNA that served as material.

Assay: immunoSEQ multiplex PCR; the TCRdb copy retains only in-frame clones and omits some. Of roughly 220,000 clones detected, 65% to 90% appear once; the ten largest clones hold approximately 6.1%. Sequences were obtained from peripheral blood. The chain is built from TRBV7-2 and TRBJ2-1; TRBD2 matches 12 bases. The origin of this receptor is a man at least 80 years old with acute or convalescent COVID-19. The CDR3 here is CASSLTGLAGGSGNEQFF. The CDR3 DNA is TGTGCCAGCAGCTTAACGGGGCTAGCGGGAGGGTCAGGGAATGAGCAGTTCTTC.